The present T cell receptor (beta chain) was sequenced within a study of T cells in Graves' hyperthyroidism and ophthalmopathy. Study outcomes and limitations: Ophthalmopathy and stable hyperthyroidism were told apart by a 13 V-J model.

Comment on this clonotype: Its antigen is currently unknown.

RNA transcripts yielded amplified TCR beta CDR3 regions. HTBI primers were used for first-round RT-PCR of the TCR CDR3. Each CDR3 protein is one row after TCRdb ran MiXCR on the multiplex PCR reads. The sample shows roughly 380,000 distinct CDR3 sequences, 15% to 20% of them seen only once. Fresh peripheral blood, about 9.9 ml, yielded the PBMCs. The CDR3 loop spans 15 amino acids. Germline-derived CDR1 and CDR2 are MDHEN and SYDVKM. Trimming left V 6 bases short and J 2 bases short, with 17 bases between. The source material was blood. The V call is TRBV28, the J call TRBJ2-7; maybe TRBD2 (5 bases). This receptor was taken from a woman between 35 and 50 years old with Graves' ophthalmopathy. The CDR3 nucleotides are TGTGCCAGCAGCTCGATCAGCGGTCTAACCTACGAGCAGTACTTC. Protein product: CASSSISGLTYEQYF.